This TCR beta chain was observed in a study of chemoradiotherapy in HPV16-positive cancers. Overall study context: Functional T-cell assays on two HPV16-positive patients' cells defined candidate HPV-specific clones and common TCR motifs.

Broader study findings: Better recurrence-free survival went with HPV-responsive T-cell expansion in HPV16-positive patients.

On this clone itself: The antigen is undetermined.

TCRdb keeps only in-frame clones here, not all; method: immunoSEQ multiplex PCR. The table lists over 30,000 clones, about 86% of them singletons, with around 1.9% in the top ten. The V gene lost 4 bases and the J gene lost 9 bases, with 11 bases spanning the gap. Per germline, CDR1 SGHRS and CDR2 YFSETQ. This CDR3 comprises 12 residues. The chain carries TRBV5-1 and TRBJ2-1; D tentatively fits TRBD1 or TRBD2 (5 bases each). Sequences were derived from blood, sampled from a patient who underwent chemoradiotherapy. The clonotype comes from a human donor with HPV-associated anogenital cancer. CDR3 nucleotide sequence: TGCGCCAGCAGCCCCACGGGACGTGAGCAGTTCTTC. This codes for CASSPTGREQFF.